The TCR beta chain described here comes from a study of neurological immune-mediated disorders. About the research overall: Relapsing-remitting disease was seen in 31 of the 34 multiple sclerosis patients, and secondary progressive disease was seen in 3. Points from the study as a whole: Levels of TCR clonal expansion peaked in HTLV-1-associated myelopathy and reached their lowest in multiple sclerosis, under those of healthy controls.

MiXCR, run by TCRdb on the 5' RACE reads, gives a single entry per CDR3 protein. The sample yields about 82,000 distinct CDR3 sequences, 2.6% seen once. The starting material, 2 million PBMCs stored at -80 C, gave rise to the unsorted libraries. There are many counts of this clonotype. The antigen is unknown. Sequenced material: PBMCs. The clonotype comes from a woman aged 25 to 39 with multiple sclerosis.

The chain's CDR3 is CASSSGLADYNEQFF. CDR3 nucleotides: TGTGCCAGCAGTTCTGGACTAGCGGATTACAATGAGCAGTTCTTC. This chain connects TRBV6-2 or TRBV6-3 to TRBJ2-1, with TRBD2 identical over 10 bases. The CDR3 covers 15 residues. V lost 4 bases and J lost 4; bases outside the gene matches: 4. Germline assignment: CDR1 MNHEY and CDR2 SVGEGT.